This T cell receptor (beta chain) was recovered during a study of cytomegalovirus exposure and HLA in healthy donors. As for the study in general: The 95 to 150 validation repertoires were produced on the same platform as the 720 or so repertoires of the first cohort. This was reported in a later analysis. Study-wide results and limits: TCR clusters originating in the first cohort tended to co-occur in the 120 validation repertoires, according to a later analysis. Researchers counted around 160 TCR beta chains as cytomegalovirus-associated.

The germline gives CDR1 SEHNR, CDR2 FQNEAQ (reference sequence). The CDR3 sequence is 14 residues long. The ends were cut back, 2 bases at V and 3 bases at J, with 8 bases in the middle. The assay was immunoSEQ multiplex PCR, and TCRdb's table has in-frame clones only and misses some. The sample holds some 170,000 clones, around nine tenths seen once. This clone was observed a few times. No antigen is known for it. The TCR sequence derives from a woman aged 18-29 years in good health and CMV-seropositive. This chain links TRBV7-9 with TRBJ2-4; D uncertain. The sequencing sample was made of PBMCs. The CDR3 bases are TGTGCCAGCAGCTTATGGGCCGGCAAAAACATTCAGTACTTC. Translation: CASSLWAGKNIQYF. The complete variable domain, with remaining parts taken from reference TRBV7-9 and TRBJ2-4, reads DTGVSQNPRHKITKRGQNVTFRCDPISEHNRLYWYRQTLGQGPEFLTYFQNEAQLEKSRLLSDRFSAERPKGSFSTLEIQRTEQGDSAMYLCASSLWAGKNIQYFGAGTRLSVL.